One T cell receptor (beta chain) is described in this entry. Its antigen specificity is not known. No base quality values were provided; no much bigger clone lies one nucleotide off. This record belongs to a study of blood T cell repertoires in COVID-19 (dated by TCRdb to 2018 to 2020). Context from the whole study: Samples covering the acute and convalescent phases of COVID-19 were provided by collaborators in the United States, Italy and Spain. The samples were drawn from two sources: the first 160 participants of the ongoing ImmuneRACE study, and 1,200 or so subjects contributed by 6 global collaborators. Sample metadata almost always included a de-identified subject ID, COVID-19 status, age in years and sex. Subjects who had been exposed to COVID-19, were actively infected with it, or had recovered from it provided the deeply sampled blood TCRbeta repertoires that made up the dataset. Where available, HLA class I and class II types were obtained from metadata supplied by the sample provider rather than from assay-based typing. The prospective study material was composed of cDNA or gDNA derived from T cells, B-cell-depleted T cells, or PBMCs. The repertoires were released in a freely available public database meant as a resource for research on the immune response to SARS-CoV-2. What the research found in general, with its limitations: How much clinical and demographic metadata was included differed by source and by participant, and the metadata was provided uncurated.

In the prospective study, participants were roughly 18 to 100 years old, resided in approximately 22 geographic areas of the United States, and were enrolled through a virtual design. Cohort assignment in the prospective study relied on participant-reported clinical history from a screening survey and a study questionnaire. Mobile phlebotomists in the prospective study collected whole blood, serum and a nasopharyngeal or oropharyngeal swab from every participant. Over a roughly 2-month period, participants in the prospective study had the option of providing additional blood draws and questionnaires. Before DNA extraction, blood samples from the prospective study were shipped at room temperature or frozen. The immunoSEQ Assay, a bias-controlled multiplex PCR, was used to amplify TCRbeta CDR3 regions from genomic DNA. In the authors' own workflow: The number of nucleated cells in each sample was estimated by amplification of reference gene primers within the assay. To quantify the absolute abundance of each unique TCRbeta CDR3 rearrangement, sequence reads were collapsed and filtered. For each sample, productive Simpson clonality was calculated as the square root of Simpson's diversity index over productive rearrangements. Sourced from immuneACCESS, this table was stored by TCRdb with only in-frame sequences that have V and J called. A share of the clones is absent; for the studies checked, an unresolved V gene accounts for under half, and the remainder has no known explanation. The V and J calls and the clone size are those of that table, but D and trimming were determined from the DNA. The table for this sample lists about 150,000 clones; roughly 86% of them were counted only once. Together, the top ten hold 3% to 3.5% of the sample.

CDR1 and CDR2, looked up from the germline V gene (reference sequence), are LGHDT and YNNKEL. The V end loses 4 bases and the J end loses 0 bases, and a stretch of 5 bases separates them. Spanning cysteine to phenylalanine, the CDR3 consists of 13 amino acids. Solely the CDR3 DNA is kept, with 39 bases framed from the first base. The chain couples TRBV3-1 (or the pseudogene TRBV3-2) to TRBJ2-3, with no reliable assignment of the D segment. The clonotype comes from a woman between 45 and 65 years old with acute COVID-19. The sequenced sample was PBMCs or T cells enriched from blood (not recorded which). The CDR3 amino acid sequence is: CASSLLSTDTQYF. The bases are TGTGCCAGCAGCCTCCTTAGCACAGATACGCAGTATTTT.